Following are 4 T cell receptor beta chains from one sample sequenced in a study of T cell repertoires in cytomegalovirus infection. Which antigens these TCRs recognize remains unknown. MiXCR, applied by TCRdb to the reads, yields one record per CDR3 protein. The profile shows about 900,000 distinct CDR3 sequences, approximately 32% of them singletons. Sequences were derived from cultured CD8+ T cells from PBMCs, sampled from culture after CMV antigen stimulation. All receptors derive from a human donor in good health (CMV status not recorded). Some clones in this sample may be carry-over from other donors' samples.

The chain carries TRBV10-3 and TRBJ2-7; D possibly matches TRBD1 or TRBD2 (5 bases each). Germline CDR1 reads ENHRY; CDR2 reads SYGVKD. The length of the CDR3 is 14 residues. The germline V and J ends were trimmed by 1 base and 2 bases, with 9 bases remaining between them. CDR3 loop: CAISELGDPYEQYV. In DNA, the CDR3 is TGTGCCATCAGTGAGTTGGGGGACCCCTACGAGCAGTACGTC.

This clonotype was picked up a small number of times. The rearrangement joins TRBV20-1 to TRBJ2-3; no firm D call. Germline CDR1 and CDR2: DFQATT and SNEGSKA (reference sequence). The CDR3 spans 14 residues. Trimming took 0 bases from V and 4 from J, leaving 11 bases between them. In DNA form, the CDR3 reads TGCAGTGCTAGAGATCGATTAGCCCCAGATACGCAGTATTTT. Translating gives CSARDRLAPDTQYF.

The gene calls are TRBV19 and TRBJ1-4, with 10 bases matching TRBD1. Germline CDR1 is LNHDA and CDR2 is SQIVND (reference sequence). This CDR3 contains 13 residues. The junction had 8 bases not matched to a gene; V was cut back by 7 bases and J by 12 bases. The CDR3 region is CASTPGQGIQLFF. CDR3 bases: TGTGCCAGTACTCCGGGACAGGGGATTCAACTGTTTTTT.

This clonotype was found a few times. A read error may be the cause here, since a much bigger clone is one base away. This chain connects TRBV2 to TRBJ2-5; 7 bases agree with TRBD2. The germline V gene has CDR1 SNHLY and CDR2 FYNNEI. The CDR3 covers 13 residues. After removal of 6 bases from V and 4 bases from J, the junction contained 5 bases not matched to a gene. CDR3 sequence reads: CASSAGGGETQYF. Written as DNA, the CDR3 is TGTGCCAGCAGCGCTGGCGGGGGAGAGACCCAGTACTTC.